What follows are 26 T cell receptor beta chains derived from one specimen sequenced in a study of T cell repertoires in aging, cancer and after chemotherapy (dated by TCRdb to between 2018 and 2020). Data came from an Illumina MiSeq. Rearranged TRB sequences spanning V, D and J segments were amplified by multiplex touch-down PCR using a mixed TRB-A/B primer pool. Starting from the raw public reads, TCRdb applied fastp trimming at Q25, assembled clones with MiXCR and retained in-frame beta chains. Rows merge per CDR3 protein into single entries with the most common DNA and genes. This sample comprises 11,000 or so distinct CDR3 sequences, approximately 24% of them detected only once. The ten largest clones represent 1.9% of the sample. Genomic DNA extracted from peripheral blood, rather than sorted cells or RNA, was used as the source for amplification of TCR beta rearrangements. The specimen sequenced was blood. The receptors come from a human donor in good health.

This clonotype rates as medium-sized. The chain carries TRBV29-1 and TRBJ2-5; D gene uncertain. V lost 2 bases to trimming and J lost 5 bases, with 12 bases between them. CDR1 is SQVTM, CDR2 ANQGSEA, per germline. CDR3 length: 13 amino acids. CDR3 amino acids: CSVEWGNAETQYF. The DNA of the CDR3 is TGCAGCGTTGAATGGGGTAATGCGGAGACCCAGTACTTC.

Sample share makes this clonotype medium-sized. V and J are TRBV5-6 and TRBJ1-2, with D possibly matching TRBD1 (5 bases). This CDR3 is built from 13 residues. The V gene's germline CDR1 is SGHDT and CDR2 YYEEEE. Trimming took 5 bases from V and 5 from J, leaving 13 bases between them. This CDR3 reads CASRLAEGYGYTF. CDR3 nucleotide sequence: TGTGCCAGCAGACTGGCAGAGGGGTATGGCTACACCTTC.

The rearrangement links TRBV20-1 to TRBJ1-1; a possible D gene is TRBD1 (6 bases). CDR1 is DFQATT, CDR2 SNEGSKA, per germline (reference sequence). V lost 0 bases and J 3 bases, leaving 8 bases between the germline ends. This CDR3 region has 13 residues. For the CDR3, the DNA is TGCAGTGCTAGAGATTCAGGGGACACTGAAGCTTTCTTT. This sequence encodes CSARDSGDTEAFF.

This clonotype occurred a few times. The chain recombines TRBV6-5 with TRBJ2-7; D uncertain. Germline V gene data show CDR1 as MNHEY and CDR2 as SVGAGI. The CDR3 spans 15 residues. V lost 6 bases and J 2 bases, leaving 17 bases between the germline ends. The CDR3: CASRRYSSGTYEQYF. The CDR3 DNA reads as TGTGCCAGCAGACGATACTCCTCGGGCACCTACGAGCAGTACTTC.

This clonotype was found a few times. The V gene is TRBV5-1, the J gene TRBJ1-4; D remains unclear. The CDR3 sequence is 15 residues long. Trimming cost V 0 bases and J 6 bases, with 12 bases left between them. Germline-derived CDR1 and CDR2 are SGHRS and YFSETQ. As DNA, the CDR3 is TGCGCCAGCAGCTTGGACCCCGGGAGGCATGAAAAACTGTTTTTT. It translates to CASSLDPGRHEKLFF.

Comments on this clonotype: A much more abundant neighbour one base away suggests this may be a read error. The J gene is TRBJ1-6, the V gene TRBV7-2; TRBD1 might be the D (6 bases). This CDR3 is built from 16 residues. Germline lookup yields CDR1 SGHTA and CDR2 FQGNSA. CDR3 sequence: CASRPPGRGYNSPLNF. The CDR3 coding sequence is TGTGCCAGCAGGCCTCCGGGCAGGGGATATAATTCACCCCTCAACTTT.

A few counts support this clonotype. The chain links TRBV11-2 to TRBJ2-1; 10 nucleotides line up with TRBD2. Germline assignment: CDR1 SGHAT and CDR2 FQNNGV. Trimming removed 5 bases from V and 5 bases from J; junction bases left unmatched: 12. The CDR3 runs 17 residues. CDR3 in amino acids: CASSQRRTSGVNNEQFF. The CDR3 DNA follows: TGTGCCAGCAGCCAGAGACGTACTAGCGGGGTAAACAATGAGCAGTTCTTC.

Here the CDR3 reads CATSRTGQGLQETQYF. CDR3 DNA: TGTGCCACCAGCAGGACGGGACAGGGGCTCCAAGAGACCCAGTACTTC. V and J are TRBV15 and TRBJ2-5, with TRBD1 matching 10 bases. Germline V gene data show CDR1 as LNHNV and CDR2 as YYDKDF (reference sequence). The CDR3 is 16 residues long. V shed 3 bases, J shed 1 base, and the junction held 5 bases outside the gene matches.

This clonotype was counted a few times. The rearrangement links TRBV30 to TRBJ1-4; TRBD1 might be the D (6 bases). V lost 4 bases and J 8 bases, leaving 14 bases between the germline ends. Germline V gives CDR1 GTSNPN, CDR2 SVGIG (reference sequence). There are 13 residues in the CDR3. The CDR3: CAWNPGGGEKLFF. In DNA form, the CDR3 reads TGTGCCTGGAACCCCGGCGGGGGCGAAAAACTGTTTTTT. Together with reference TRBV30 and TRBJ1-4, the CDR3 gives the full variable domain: SQTIHQWPATLVQPVGSPLSLECTVEGTSNPNLYWYRQAAGRGLQLLFYSVGIGQISSEVPQNLSASRPQDRQFILSSKKLLLSDSGFYLCAWNPGGGEKLFFGSGTQLSVL.

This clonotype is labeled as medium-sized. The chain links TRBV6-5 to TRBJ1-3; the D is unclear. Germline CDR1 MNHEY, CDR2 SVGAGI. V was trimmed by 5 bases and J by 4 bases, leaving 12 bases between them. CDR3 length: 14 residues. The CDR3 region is CASSPSAGGNTIYF. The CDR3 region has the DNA TGTGCCAGCAGTCCTTCGGCGGGCGGAAACACCATATATTTT.

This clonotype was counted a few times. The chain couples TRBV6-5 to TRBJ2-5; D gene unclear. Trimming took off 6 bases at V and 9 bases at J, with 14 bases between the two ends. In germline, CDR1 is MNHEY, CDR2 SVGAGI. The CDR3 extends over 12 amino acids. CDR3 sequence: CASSLTSGAQYF. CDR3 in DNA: TGTGCCAGCAGCCTGACATCGGGCGCCCAGTACTTC.

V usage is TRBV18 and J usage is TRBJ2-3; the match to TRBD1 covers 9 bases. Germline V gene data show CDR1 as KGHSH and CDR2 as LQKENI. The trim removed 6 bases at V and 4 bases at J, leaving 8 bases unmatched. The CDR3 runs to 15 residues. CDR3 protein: CASSTGTGSADTQYF. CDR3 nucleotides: TGTGCCAGCTCGACCGGGACAGGGAGCGCAGATACGCAGTATTTT.

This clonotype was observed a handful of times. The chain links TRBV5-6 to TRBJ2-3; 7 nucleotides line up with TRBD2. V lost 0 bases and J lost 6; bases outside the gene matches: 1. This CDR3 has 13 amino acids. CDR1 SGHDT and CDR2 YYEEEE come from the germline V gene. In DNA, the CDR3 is TGTGCCAGCAGCTTGGGGGAGGGCGATACGCAGTATTTT. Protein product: CASSLGEGDTQYF.

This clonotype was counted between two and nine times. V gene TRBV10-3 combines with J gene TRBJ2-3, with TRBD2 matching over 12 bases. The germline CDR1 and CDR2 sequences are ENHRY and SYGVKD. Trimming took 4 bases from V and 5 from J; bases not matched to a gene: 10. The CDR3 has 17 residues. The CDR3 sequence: CAISGLASGGAGDTQYF. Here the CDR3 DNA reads TGTGCCATCAGTGGGCTGGCTAGCGGGGGGGCCGGAGATACGCAGTATTTT.

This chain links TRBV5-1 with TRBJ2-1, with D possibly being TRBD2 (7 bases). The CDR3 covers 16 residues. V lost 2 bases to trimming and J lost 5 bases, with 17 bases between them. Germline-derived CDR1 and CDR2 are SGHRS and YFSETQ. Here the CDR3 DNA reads TGCGCCAGCAGCTTCCGGGGTGGGGGGGCGAACAATGAGCAGTTCTTC. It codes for CASSFRGGGANNEQFF.

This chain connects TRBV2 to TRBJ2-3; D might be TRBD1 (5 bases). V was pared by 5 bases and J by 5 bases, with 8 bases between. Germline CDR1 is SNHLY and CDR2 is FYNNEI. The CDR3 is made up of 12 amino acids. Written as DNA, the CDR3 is TGTGCCAGCAGTCAACAGGTAGATACGCAGTATTTT. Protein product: CASSQQVDTQYF.

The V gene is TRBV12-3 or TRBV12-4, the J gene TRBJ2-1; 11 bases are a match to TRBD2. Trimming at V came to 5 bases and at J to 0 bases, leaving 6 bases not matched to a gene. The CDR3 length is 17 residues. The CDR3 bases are TGTGCCAGCAGTGGTAGCGGGGGGGACTTCTCCTACAATGAGCAGTTCTTC. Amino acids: CASSGSGGDFSYNEQFF.

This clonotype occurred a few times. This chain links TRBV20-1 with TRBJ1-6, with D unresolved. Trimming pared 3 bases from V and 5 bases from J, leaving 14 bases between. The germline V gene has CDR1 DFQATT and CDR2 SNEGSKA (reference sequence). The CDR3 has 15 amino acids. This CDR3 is CSASQLLGDNSPLHF. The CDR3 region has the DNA TGCAGTGCTAGTCAGCTTCTCGGGGATAATTCACCCCTCCACTTT.

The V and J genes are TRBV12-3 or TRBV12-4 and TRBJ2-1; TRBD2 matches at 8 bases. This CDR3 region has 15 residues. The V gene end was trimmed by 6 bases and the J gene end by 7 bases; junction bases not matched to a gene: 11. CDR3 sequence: CASRRTGGPKNEQFF. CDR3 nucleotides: TGTGCCAGCAGACGCACGGGGGGGCCTAAGAATGAGCAGTTCTTC.

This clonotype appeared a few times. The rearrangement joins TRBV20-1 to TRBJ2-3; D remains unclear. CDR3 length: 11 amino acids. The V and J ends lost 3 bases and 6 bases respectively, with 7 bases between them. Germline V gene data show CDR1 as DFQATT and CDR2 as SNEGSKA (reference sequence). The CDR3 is CSARVGDTQYF. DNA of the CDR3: TGCAGTGCTAGGGTGGGGGATACGCAGTATTTT.

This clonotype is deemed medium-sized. CDR3 bases: TGTGCCAGCAGCTCCCAGGGGAACACTGAAGCTTTCTTT. The encoded protein is CASSSQGNTEAFF. This rearrangement joins TRBV7-9 to TRBJ1-1, with D perhaps matching TRBD1 (5 bases). V lost 4 bases, J lost 1 base, and 7 bases lay in between. The CDR3 totals 13 residues. The germline V gene has CDR1 SEHNR and CDR2 FQNEAQ (reference sequence).

The CDR3 nucleotides are TGTGCCAGCAGGACAGGGGGGGGAGAGACCCAGTACTTC. Protein sequence: CASRTGGGETQYF. The chain recombines TRBV2 with TRBJ2-5, with 9 bases aligning to TRBD1. CDR1 SNHLY and CDR2 FYNNEI come from the germline V gene. The trim removed 6 bases at V and 4 bases at J, leaving 3 bases unmatched. The CDR3 runs to 13 residues.

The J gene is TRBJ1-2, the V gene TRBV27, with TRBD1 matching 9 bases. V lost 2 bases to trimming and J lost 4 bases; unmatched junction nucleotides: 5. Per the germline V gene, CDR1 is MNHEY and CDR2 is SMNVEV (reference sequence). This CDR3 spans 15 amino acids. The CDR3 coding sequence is TGTGCCAGCAGTTTAGCGACAGGGGGTGTCTATGGCTACACCTTC. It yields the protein CASSLATGGVYGYTF.

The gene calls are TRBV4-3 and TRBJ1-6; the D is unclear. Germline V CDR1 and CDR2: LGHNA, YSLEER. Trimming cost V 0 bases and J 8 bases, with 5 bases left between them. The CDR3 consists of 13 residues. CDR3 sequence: CASSQDWYSPLHF. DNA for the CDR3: TGCGCCAGCAGCCAAGACTGGTATTCACCCCTCCACTTT.

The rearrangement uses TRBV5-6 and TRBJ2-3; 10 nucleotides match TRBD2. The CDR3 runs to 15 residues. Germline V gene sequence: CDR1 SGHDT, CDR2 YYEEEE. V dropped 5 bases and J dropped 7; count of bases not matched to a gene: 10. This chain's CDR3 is CASSWSGGAANTQYF. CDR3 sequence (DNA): TGTGCCAGCAGTTGGAGCGGGGGGGCCGCAAATACGCAGTATTTT. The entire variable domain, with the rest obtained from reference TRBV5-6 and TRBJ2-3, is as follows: DAGVTQSPTHLIKTRGQQVTLRCSPKSGHDTVSWYQQALGQGPQFIFQYYEEEERQRGNFPDRFSGHQFPNYSSELNVNALLLGDSALYLCASSWSGGAANTQYFGPGTRLTVL.

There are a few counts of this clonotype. CDR3 DNA sequence: TGTGCCAGCAGCCAAGAACCTATAGCCATGAACACTGAAGCTTTCTTT. Residues: CASSQEPIAMNTEAFF. This sequence joins TRBV4-2 and TRBJ1-1; no firm D call. Germline assignment: CDR1 LGHNA and CDR2 YNFKEQ. This CDR3 spans 16 amino acids. Trimming cost V 0 bases and J 0 bases, with 11 bases left between them.